A selection of T cell receptor beta chains follows, all from one sample in a study of OX40 agonist ivuxolimab in advanced cancers. Sequenced by immunoSEQ multiplex PCR; TCRdb stores in-frame clones only, minus some. The sample has about 91,000 clones, around 90% seen once. Source: CD4+ or CD8+ T cells sorted from blood, taken in a trial of the OX40 agonist ivuxolimab. The origin of the receptors is an adult with an advanced solid tumor such as melanoma, head and neck, liver or kidney cancer. CDR3s include the opening cysteine and the closing phenylalanine or tryptophan. A D gene is named only where the DNA matches it firmly. Size tells how often a clone was seen (once, few, many) or the class of an expanded clone, and some rows leave it out.

CDR3 protein	CDR3 DNA	V gene	J gene	clone size	D gene
CAIGGLDEQYF	TGTGCCATCGGGGGGCTGGACGAGCAGTACTTC	TRBV10-3	TRBJ2-7	NA	NA
CASRQPNQPQHF	TGTGCCAGCAGGCAGCCCAATCAGCCCCAGCATTTT	TRBV2	TRBJ1-5	NA	NA
CATKDLRGGLAGNTIYF	TGTGCCACCAAGGACCTGAGGGGGGGTCTTGCTGGAAACACCATATATTTT	TRBV10-3	TRBJ1-3	NA	NA
CASSLLGRSGNIQYF	TGTGCCAGCAGTTTATTGGGGAGATCAGGCAACATTCAGTACTTC	TRBV27	TRBJ2-4	once	NA
CASSGGAGNYGYTF	TGTGCCAGCTCAGGGGGCGCAGGTAACTATGGCTACACCTTC	TRBV18	TRBJ1-2	NA	NA
CASSFKYPDGSYEQYF	TGTGCCAGCAGTTTTAAGTACCCAGACGGTTCCTACGAGCAGTACTTC	TRBV28	TRBJ2-7	NA	NA
CASSQILGGVDTQYF	TGTGCCAGCAGCCAAATTTTGGGGGGGGTAGATACGCAGTATTTT	TRBV4-2	TRBJ2-3	NA	TRBD2
CASSSGTGGLGNYGYTF	TGTGCCAGCAGTTCGGGGACAGGGGGCTTGGGTAACTATGGCTACACCTTC	TRBV27	TRBJ1-2	NA	TRBD1
CASSLRGATDTQYF	TGTGCCAGCAGTTTACGGGGGGCAACAGATACGCAGTATTTT	TRBV27	TRBJ2-3	NA	NA
CASSPGLAEETQYF	TGCGCCAGCAGCCCCGGACTAGCGGAAGAGACCCAGTACTTC	TRBV5-1	TRBJ2-5	NA	TRBD2
CASSLDGDQPQHF	TGCGCCAGCAGCTTGGACGGAGATCAGCCCCAGCATTTT	TRBV5-1	TRBJ1-5	NA	NA
CASRQCPLYEKLFF	TGTGCCAGCAGGCAATGCCCTTTGTATGAAAAACTGTTTTTT	TRBV7-4	TRBJ1-4	NA	NA
CASSMGGAGGTEAFF	TGTGCCAGTAGTATGGGGGGGGCGGGAGGCACTGAAGCTTTCTTT	TRBV19	TRBJ1-1	NA	NA
CASSGGPGTTGDTQYF	TGCGCCAGCAGTGGGGGACCCGGGACTACAGGCGATACGCAGTATTTT	TRBV10-1	TRBJ2-3	NA	TRBD2
CAISESQGAEQYF	TGTGCCATCAGTGAGTCACAGGGGGCCGAGCAGTACTTC	TRBV10-3	TRBJ2-7	few	TRBD1
CASSWVSRSGSYNEQFF	TGTGCCAGTAGTTGGGTTAGTAGAAGTGGGTCCTACAATGAGCAGTTCTTC	TRBV19	TRBJ2-1	few	NA
CASSQEGLAGEQYF	TGTGCCAGCAGCCAAGAAGGGCTAGCGGGGGAGCAGTACTTC	TRBV4-2	TRBJ2-7	NA	TRBD2
CASSLGAGSYNEQFF	TGTGCCAGCAGCTTAGGGGCGGGCTCCTACAATGAGCAGTTCTTC	TRBV11-2	TRBJ2-1	NA	NA
CASSPTVSGNTIYF	TGTGCCAGCAGCCCGACAGTCTCTGGAAACACCATATATTTT	TRBV7-2	TRBJ1-3	NA	NA
CASQGGMNTGELFF	TGTGCCTCCCAGGGGGGGATGAACACCGGGGAGCTGTTTTTT	TRBV2	TRBJ2-2	NA	NA
CASSRQFQSSGNTIYF	TGTGCCAGCAGCCGCCAGTTTCAGAGCTCTGGAAACACCATATATTTT	TRBV7-2	TRBJ1-3	once	NA
CASTRSSGGAGETQYF	TGTGCCAGCACCCGGAGTAGCGGGGGGGCTGGGGAGACCCAGTACTTC	TRBV7-2	TRBJ2-5	NA	TRBD2
CASSQDGQGAEEKLFF	TGTGCCAGCAGCCAAGATGGACAGGGGGCAGAGGAAAAACTGTTTTTT	TRBV4-2	TRBJ1-4	NA	TRBD1
CASSPNPTNYGYTF	TGTGCCAGCAGCCCAAACCCGACTAACTATGGCTACACCTTC	TRBV7-6	TRBJ1-2	NA	NA
CASSPRGGAPSYNEQFF	TGTGCCAGCAGCCCCAGGGGAGGGGCCCCTTCCTACAATGAGCAGTTCTTC	TRBV7-7	TRBJ2-1	few	NA
CASSQGADTQYF	TGTGCCAGCAGCCAAGGTGCAGATACGCAGTATTTT	TRBV14	TRBJ2-3	NA	NA
CASSLGWGGLDEQFF	TGTGCCAGCAGCTTAGGGTGGGGGGGCCTCGATGAGCAGTTCTTC	TRBV7-2	TRBJ2-1	NA	NA
CASSFLAGPYEQYF	TGTGCCAGCAGCTTCTTGGCTGGGCCCTACGAGCAGTACTTC	TRBV5-4	TRBJ2-7	NA	NA
CASSLGPSGGYSYEQYF	TGTGCCAGCAGCTTGGGGCCTAGTGGGGGTTACTCCTACGAGCAGTACTTC	TRBV5-5	TRBJ2-7	NA	NA
CASSGGGEETQYF	TGTGCCAGCAGTGGTGGGGGGGAAGAGACCCAGTACTTC	TRBV2	TRBJ2-5	NA	TRBD2
CASSGTGYNADTQYF	TGTGCCAGCAGCGGGACCGGTTATAACGCGGATACGCAGTATTTT	TRBV9	TRBJ2-3	NA	NA
CASSQMGTTRTEAFF	TGCGCCAGCAGCCAAATGGGCACCACCCGGACTGAAGCTTTCTTT	TRBV4-1	TRBJ1-1	few	NA
CASSLALGARIYEQYF	TGTGCCAGCAGCTTAGCGTTGGGGGCGCGAATCTACGAGCAGTACTTC	TRBV7-2	TRBJ2-7	NA	NA
CASSVGQGDQPQHF	TGTGCCAGCAGCGTAGGACAGGGCGATCAGCCCCAGCATTTT	TRBV9	TRBJ1-5	few	TRBD1
CASSPRGGSRSYEQYF	TGTGCCAGCAGCCCCCGAGGAGGTTCCCGCTCCTACGAGCAGTACTTC	TRBV7-2	TRBJ2-7	once	NA
CASKAGTIGELFF	TGTGCCAGCAAGGCAGGGACAATCGGGGAGCTGTTTTTT	TRBV2	TRBJ2-2	once	NA
CAISERTGYTNYGYTF	TGTGCCATCAGTGAGCGGACAGGGTATACTAACTATGGCTACACCTTC	TRBV10-3	TRBJ1-2	NA	TRBD1
CASSPQGTDTQYF	TGTGCCAGCAGCCCACAGGGCACAGATACGCAGTATTTT	TRBV5-4	TRBJ2-3	NA	NA
CASSSDRDNEQFF	TGTGCCAGCAGCTCCGACAGGGACAATGAGCAGTTCTTC	TRBV11-2	TRBJ2-1	NA	TRBD1
CASSPLGGQEGGYTF	TGTGCCAGCAGCCCACTAGGGGGACAAGAAGGTGGCTACACCTTC	TRBV9	TRBJ1-2	NA	NA
CASSPTGFSPYGYTF	TGTGCCAGCAGCCCTACGGGGTTTAGTCCCTATGGCTACACCTTC	TRBV7-2	TRBJ1-2	NA	NA